The present TCR beta chain was sequenced within a study of OX40 agonist ivuxolimab in advanced cancers. Background on the study: A mean age of around 63 years, range roughly 20 to 90, was recorded, and approximately 85% were male. Earlier treatment with anti-PD-1, anti-PD-L1 or anti-CTLA-4 was permitted, and about 40% had received some. Findings and limits, study-wide: Certain nonresponders additionally had low normalized T-cell clonal expansion. Blood T cells, both CD4+ and CD8+, expanded clonally by week 6 at 0.1 to 3.0 mg/kg.

In regard to this clone: The antigen remains unidentified.

V lost 4 bases, J lost 9 bases, and 8 bases lay in between. The CDR3 is 11 amino acids. Germline lookup yields CDR1 SGHRS and CDR2 YFSETQ. Produced via immunoSEQ multiplex PCR; TCRdb's table is partial and in-frame only. This table has tens of thousands of clones, around 90% appearing once. The sequence derives from an adult with an advanced solid tumor such as melanoma, head and neck, liver or kidney cancer. The V gene is TRBV5-1, the J gene TRBJ2-1; D not resolved. Sequenced material: CD4+ or CD8+ T cells sorted from blood, taken in a trial of the OX40 agonist ivuxolimab. CDR3 sequence: CASSVDVEQFF. DNA of the CDR3: TGCGCCAGCAGCGTAGACGTTGAGCAGTTCTTC.